Sequencing of this TCR beta chain was carried out in a study of T-cell reconstitution after alpha-beta-depleted transplantation in children. Study conclusions and caveats: The study traced high day-60 TCRbeta diversity in some patients to surviving recipient T cells and thymic progenitors. Newly produced T cells mostly accounted for T-cell counts and diversity one year post-transplant. By about two months after transplant, alpha-beta T cells reportedly arose from several hundred graft clones that had expanded.

As to this clonotype: Antigen specificity is unknown.

The authors prepared the TCRbeta library with unique molecular identifiers. TCRdb used MiXCR to reprocess the PCR reads, holding one entry per CDR3 protein. The data contain around 500,000 distinct CDR3 sequences, about 23% of them singletons. The germline V gene has CDR1 MGHRA and CDR2 YSYEKL. Deletions cut 3 bases from V and 2 bases from J, with 4 bases between. CDR3 length equals 12 residues. The source is a boy less than two years old who had a stem cell transplant for acute myeloid leukemia, so the T cells may come from the graft donor. The chain recombines TRBV4-1 with TRBJ1-1; D is unclear. The sequencing here drew on PBMCs, mostly from graft donor cells, taken 360 days after TCRalphabeta/CD19-depleted stem cell transplant. CDR3 sequence reads: CASSHGNTEAFF. The CDR3 DNA reads as TGCGCCAGCAGCCACGGAAACACTGAAGCTTTCTTT.